A single T cell receptor (beta chain) is shown here with its context. Antigen specificity is unknown. This CDR3 spans 11 amino acids. Germline CDR1 reads LNHDA; CDR2 reads SQIVND (reference sequence). The protocol was immunoSEQ multiplex PCR, while the TCRdb copy is restricted to in-frame clones and leaves out a portion. This table has about 120,000 clones, roughly 92% appearing once. The record originates from a study of T cell responses to AZD1222 COVID-19 vaccine. Study results and limitations: Among AZD1222 vaccinees, only six were seropositive at baseline. Variant regions that are unmutated are reportedly the target of nearly half of spike-specific TCRs.

The sequence was collected from an adult in good health. The J gene is TRBJ1-3, the V gene TRBV19; no definite D call. The sequenced sample was peripheral blood, obtained on day 0 of AZD1222 vaccination. The DNA for the CDR3 is TGTGGCGGCAGGTCTGGAAACACCATATATTTT. Translated: CGGRSGNTIYF.